These 10 T cell receptor beta chains came from one sample sequenced in a study of shared clonotypes between healthy human individuals. The method was immunoSEQ multiplex PCR; TCRdb's version includes in-frame clones alone and lacks a portion of them. The data show 2 million to 2.5 million clones, with around 95% seen just once and around 0.13% held by the top ten. The sample comprised naive CD4+ T cells sorted from blood. Indicated subset: CD45RA+ positively selected. The receptors derive from a man aged 18-30 years in good health.

V gene TRBV2 combines with J gene TRBJ1-2; tentatively, D is TRBD1 (5 bases). V was shortened by 8 bases and J by 4 bases, with 17 bases between the two germline ends. Germline assignment: CDR1 SNHLY and CDR2 FYNNEI. This CDR3 is 14 amino acids long. The CDR3 DNA reads as TGTGCCAGCGCGCGAGGTGGGGCGATCTATGGCTACACCTTC. This translates into CASARGGAIYGYTF.

The chain uses TRBV29-1 and TRBJ1-1; D not certain. CDR3 length equals 12 residues. Germline V gene lookup returns CDR1 SQVTM and CDR2 ANQGSEA. With 4 bases removed from V and 11 bases from J, the gap between germline ends came to 17 bases. The CDR3 nucleotides are TGCAGCGTTGCGGGTAGTGAGATCGGGGCTTTCTTT. The encoded protein is CSVAGSEIGAFF.

The CDR3 here is CASSLELAGALTDTQYF. The CDR3 DNA follows: TGTGCCAGCAGCTTAGAACTAGCGGGGGCGCTCACAGATACGCAGTATTTT. This sequence joins TRBV7-8 and TRBJ2-3, with TRBD2 matching 11 bases. The CDR3 has 17 amino acids. The trim removed 1 base at V and 2 bases at J, leaving 5 bases unmatched. CDR1 and CDR2 from the germline V gene are SGHVS and FQNEAQ.

This chain uses TRBV28 with TRBJ2-3; a weak D match, TRBD2 (6 bases). This CDR3 has 15 residues. CDR1 MDHEN and CDR2 SYDVKM come from the germline V gene. V was cut by 6 bases and J by 1 base, with 14 bases left in between. The CDR3 here is CASSEQGGGTDTQYF. The CDR3 bases are TGTGCCAGCAGCGAGCAGGGCGGGGGCACAGATACGCAGTATTTT.

This rearrangement joins TRBV5-8 to TRBJ1-2, with 7 bases that match TRBD1. CDR3 length: 13 residues. The trim removed 2 bases at V and 4 bases at J, leaving 2 bases unmatched. The germline gives CDR1 SGHTS, CDR2 YDEGEE. Here the CDR3 DNA reads TGTGCCAGCAGCTTCGACAGGGCCTATGGCTACACCTTC. Encoded protein: CASSFDRAYGYTF.

V usage is TRBV5-4 and J usage is TRBJ1-3; D perhaps matches TRBD1 (6 bases). Germline CDR1 is SGHNT and CDR2 is YYREEE (reference sequence). This CDR3 is built from 15 residues. V dropped 0 bases and J dropped 0 bases, with 7 bases sitting between them. This chain's CDR3 is CASSLGGGSGNTIYF. The CDR3 DNA reads TGTGCCAGCAGCTTGGGAGGGGGCTCTGGAAACACCATATATTTT.

The chain links TRBV2 to TRBJ2-7; TRBD2 matches 7 bases. This CDR3 comprises 15 residues. With V trimmed by 6 bases and J by 0 bases, 8 bases remained unmatched. CDR1 is SNHLY and CDR2 is FYNNEI in the germline V gene. CDR3 protein: CASRHRLAPSYEQYF. As DNA, the CDR3 is TGTGCCAGCAGACACCGACTAGCCCCCTCCTACGAGCAGTACTTC.

The chain carries TRBV19 and TRBJ1-6; no firm D call. V was trimmed by 5 bases and J by 7 bases, leaving 6 bases between them. This CDR3 comprises 12 residues. CDR1 LNHDA and CDR2 SQIVND come from the germline V gene (reference sequence). The CDR3 sequence is CASSSGNSPLHF. Written as DNA, the CDR3 is TGTGCCAGTAGTTCAGGAAATTCACCCCTCCACTTT.

On this clone itself: Different DNA sequences within this sample yield the same CDR3. CDR3 sequence reads: CASSSGQQETQYF. The CDR3, as DNA: TGTGCCAGCAGCTCGGGACAGCAAGAGACCCAGTACTTC. V and J are TRBV7-9 and TRBJ2-5; 7 positions match TRBD1. Per germline, CDR1 SEHNR and CDR2 FQNEAQ (reference sequence). There are 13 residues in the CDR3. The J segment lost 2 bases and the V segment lost 4 bases, leaving 1 base of the junction unmatched.

This sequence joins TRBV2 and TRBJ2-5; 7 nucleotides align to TRBD2. The germline V gene encodes CDR1 SNHLY and CDR2 FYNNEI. CDR3 length equals 14 residues. Losses at the gene ends were 5 bases for V and 7 bases for J; bases not matched to a gene: 10. CDR3 sequence reads: CASSSGGVAVTQYF. CDR3 DNA sequence: TGTGCCAGCAGTTCGGGAGGTGTGGCCGTGACCCAGTACTTC.